This T cell receptor beta chain is drawn from a study of cytomegalovirus exposure and HLA in healthy donors. This clone appeared once. The CDR3 runs 17 residues. V shed 5 bases, J shed 2 bases, and the junction held 8 bases outside the gene matches. Germline assignment: CDR1 LNHDA and CDR2 SQIVND (reference sequence). A multiplex PCR was run with 60 Vbeta primers and 13 Jbeta primers. Sequenced by immunoSEQ multiplex PCR; TCRdb stores in-frame clones only, minus some. This sample carries about 90,000 clones, roughly 58% of them seen once, and the ten largest clones take roughly 6%. This TCR was recovered from a woman in her 30s in good health and CMV-seropositive. Sequenced: PBMCs. The J gene is TRBJ2-6, the V gene TRBV19; 8 bases agree with TRBD1. This CDR3 is CASSSTGVAAGANVLTF. DNA for the CDR3: TGTGCCAGTAGTTCGACAGGGGTCGCAGCTGGGGCCAACGTCCTGACTTTC.